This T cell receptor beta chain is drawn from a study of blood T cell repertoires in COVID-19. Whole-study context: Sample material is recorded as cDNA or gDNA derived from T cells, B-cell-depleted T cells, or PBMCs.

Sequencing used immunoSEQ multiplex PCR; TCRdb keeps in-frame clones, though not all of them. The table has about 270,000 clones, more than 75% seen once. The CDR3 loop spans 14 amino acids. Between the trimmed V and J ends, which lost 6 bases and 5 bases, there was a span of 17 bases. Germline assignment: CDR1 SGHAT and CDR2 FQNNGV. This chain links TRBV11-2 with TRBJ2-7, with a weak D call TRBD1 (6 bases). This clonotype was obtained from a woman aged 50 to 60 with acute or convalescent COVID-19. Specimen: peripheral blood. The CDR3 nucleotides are TGTGCCAGCAGAAAAACAGGGTTTCTCGACGAGCAGTACTTC. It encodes CASRKTGFLDEQYF.